The present T cell receptor (beta chain) was sequenced within a study of OX40 agonist ivuxolimab in advanced cancers. Background on the study: Patients were dosed with the agonistic anti-OX40 (CD134) antibody ivuxolimab. Allowance was made for prior anti-PD-1, anti-PD-L1 or anti-CTLA-4 therapy, and approximately 40% had some.

As regards this clone: Its antigen is as yet unknown.

Findings of the study overall: Averaged across samples, CD8+ T cells carried more expanded clones than CD4+ did. Clonal expansion was among the lowest in partial responders at 0.1-3.0 mg/kg, especially CD8+.

Looked up from germline, CDR1 is SGHTA and CDR2 is FQGNSA. V lost 5 bases to trimming and J lost 5 bases, with 21 bases between them. The CDR3 sequence is 16 residues long. Repertoires were generated with immunoSEQ multiplex PCR, while TCRdb's copy carries only in-frame clones and drops some. The top ten clones hold roughly 0.22% of a sample with about 91,000 clones, around 85% of them seen once. V gene TRBV7-2 combines with J gene TRBJ2-5, with D unresolved. This clonotype was sampled from an adult with an advanced solid tumor such as melanoma, head and neck, liver or kidney cancer. This sample comprised CD4+ or CD8+ T cells sorted from blood, obtained in a trial of the OX40 agonist ivuxolimab. CDR3 loop: CASSPAAILVRETQYF. The CDR3, as DNA: TGTGCCAGCAGCCCGGCAGCCATTTTGGTGCGGGAGACCCAGTACTTC.